Listed below are T cell receptor beta chains from one sample, sequenced in a study of blood T cell repertoires in COVID-19. The assay was immunoSEQ multiplex PCR, and TCRdb's table has in-frame clones only and misses some. The sample contains over 55,000 clones, approximately 87% of which appear only once. What was sequenced was peripheral blood. Receptor source: a man aged 50 to 60 with active COVID-19. CDR3s include the opening cysteine and the closing phenylalanine or tryptophan. D genes are given only for firm matches. Not every row has a clone size; where given, it reads once, few, many or a size class.

J,V,D,size,CDR3,DNA
TRBJ2-7,TRBV19,NA,NA,CASSPRGFSYEQYF,TGTGCCAGTAGTCCGCGGGGTTTTTCCTACGAGCAGTACTTC
TRBJ1-1,TRBV30,NA,NA,CAWSLLTGIAFF,TGTGCCTGGAGTCTACTAACAGGCATAGCTTTCTTT
TRBJ2-1,TRBV11-3,NA,NA,CASSGLLSYNEQFF,TGTGCCAGCAGCGGACTCCTCTCCTACAATGAGCAGTTCTTC
TRBJ1-1,TRBV7-3,NA,NA,CASKFNRESTEAFF,TGTGCCAGCAAATTTAACAGGGAGAGCACTGAAGCTTTCTTT
TRBJ2-5,TRBV18,TRBD2,NA,CASSPGLAGVGETQYF,TGTGCCAGCTCACCTGGACTAGCGGGAGTTGGAGAGACCCAGTACTTC
TRBJ1-4,TRBV7-6,NA,NA,CASSPLPLTDPNEKLFF,TGTGCCAGCAGCCCTCTCCCTTTAACAGACCCCAATGAAAAACTGTTTTTT
TRBJ1-2,TRBV6-5,NA,few,CASSLTVRNYGYTF,TGTGCCTCTTCCCTGACAGTAAGGAACTATGGCTACACCTTC
TRBJ1-5,TRBV3-1/TRBV3-2,NA,NA,CASSQDRGGGQPQHF,TGTGCCAGCAGCCAAGATCGAGGGGGAGGGCAGCCCCAGCATTTT
TRBJ1-5,TRBV19,NA,few,CASKVTGYSNQPQHF,TGTGCCAGTAAGGTGACAGGCTATAGCAATCAGCCCCAGCATTTT
TRBJ1-4,TRBV7-2,TRBD1,NA,CASSPTTGTNEKLFF,TGTGCCAGCAGCCCTACGACAGGGACTAATGAAAAACTGTTTTTT
TRBJ2-7,TRBV3-1/TRBV3-2,TRBD1,NA,CASSQGQGEQYF,TGTGCCAGCAGCCAAGGACAGGGCGAGCAGTACTTC
TRBJ2-3,TRBV4-3,TRBD2,NA,CASSQRLAGTTDTQYF,TGCGCCAGCAGTCAGAGACTAGCGGGAACCACAGATACGCAGTATTTT
TRBJ2-1,TRBV4-1,TRBD1,NA,CASSQPSTGANNEQFF,TGCGCCAGCAGCCAGCCTTCGACAGGGGCCAACAATGAGCAGTTCTTC
TRBJ1-1,TRBV7-9,NA,NA,CASSATRDGGPEAFF,TGTGCCAGCAGCGCCACCAGGGACGGGGGGCCTGAAGCTTTCTTT
TRBJ2-2,TRBV6-2/TRBV6-3,NA,NA,CASSPPGLPFTGELFF,TGTGCCAGCAGCCCCCCGGGACTTCCATTCACCGGGGAGCTGTTTTTT
TRBJ2-5,TRBV9,TRBD2,NA,CASSGLAGLPETQYF,TGTGCCAGCTCGGGTCTAGCGGGACTTCCAGAGACCCAGTACTTC
TRBJ2-5,TRBV18,NA,NA,CASSPFFQETQYF,TGTGCCAGCTCACCATTCTTTCAAGAGACCCAGTACTTC
TRBJ1-2,TRBV5-4,TRBD1,few,CASSPQGAHGYTF,TGTGCCAGCAGCCCACAGGGGGCGCACGGCTACACCTTC
TRBJ1-1,TRBV5-1,NA,NA,CASSLGSSLNTEAFF,TGCGCCAGCAGCTTGGGGTCAAGCCTGAACACTGAAGCTTTCTTT
TRBJ2-1,TRBV7-9,NA,NA,CASSSLGSSYNEQFF,TGTGCCAGCAGCTCCCTAGGGAGCTCCTACAATGAGCAGTTCTTC
TRBJ2-5,TRBV2,TRBD2,NA,CASTTKAGGPGETQYF,TGTGCCAGCACCACCAAGGCGGGAGGGCCAGGGGAGACCCAGTACTTC
TRBJ1-1,TRBV9,NA,once,CASSVVSGGGTEAFF,TGTGCCAGCAGCGTAGTATCCGGGGGGGGCACTGAAGCTTTCTTT